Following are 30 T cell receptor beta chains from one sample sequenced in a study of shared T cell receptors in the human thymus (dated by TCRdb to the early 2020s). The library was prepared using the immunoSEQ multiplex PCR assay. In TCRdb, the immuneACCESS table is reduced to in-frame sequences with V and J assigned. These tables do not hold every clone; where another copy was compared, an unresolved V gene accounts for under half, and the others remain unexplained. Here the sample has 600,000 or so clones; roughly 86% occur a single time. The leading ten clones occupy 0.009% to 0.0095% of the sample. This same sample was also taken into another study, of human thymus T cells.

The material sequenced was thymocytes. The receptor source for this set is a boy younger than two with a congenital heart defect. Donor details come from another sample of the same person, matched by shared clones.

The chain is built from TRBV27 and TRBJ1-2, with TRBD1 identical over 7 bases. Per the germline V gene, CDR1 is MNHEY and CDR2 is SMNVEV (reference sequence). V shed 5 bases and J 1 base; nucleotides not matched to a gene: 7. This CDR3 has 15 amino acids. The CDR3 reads CASSPPRQGNYGYTF. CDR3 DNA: TGTGCCAGCAGTCCCCCCCGACAGGGTAACTATGGCTACACCTTC.

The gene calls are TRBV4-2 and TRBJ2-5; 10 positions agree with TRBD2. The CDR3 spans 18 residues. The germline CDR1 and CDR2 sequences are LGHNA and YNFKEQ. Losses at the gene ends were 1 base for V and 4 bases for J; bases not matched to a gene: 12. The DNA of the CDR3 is TGTGCCAGCAGCCAAGTGAAGCCCAGCGGGGGGGCGGGAGAGACCCAGTACTTC. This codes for CASSQVKPSGGAGETQYF.

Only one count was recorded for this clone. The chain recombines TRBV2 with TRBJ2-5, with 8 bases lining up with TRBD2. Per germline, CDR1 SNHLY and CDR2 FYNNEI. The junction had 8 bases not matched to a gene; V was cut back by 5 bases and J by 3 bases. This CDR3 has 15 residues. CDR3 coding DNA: TGTGCCAGCAGTCTGCTAGCGGGTACTGAAGAGACCCAGTACTTC. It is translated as CASSLLAGTEETQYF.

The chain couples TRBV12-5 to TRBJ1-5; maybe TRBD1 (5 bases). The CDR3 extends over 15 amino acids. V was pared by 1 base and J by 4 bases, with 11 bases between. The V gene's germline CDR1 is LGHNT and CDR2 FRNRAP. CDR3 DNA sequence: TGTGCTAGTGGTTTGGGAAGACAGCCGAATCAGCCCCAGCATTTT. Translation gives CASGLGRQPNQPQHF.

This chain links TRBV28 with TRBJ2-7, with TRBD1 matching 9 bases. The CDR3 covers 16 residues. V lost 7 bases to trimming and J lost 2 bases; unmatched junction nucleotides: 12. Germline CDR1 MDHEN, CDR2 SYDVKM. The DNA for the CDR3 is TGTGCCAGCACCTCACCCGGGCGGGACAGGGCCTACGAGCAGTACTTC. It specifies CASTSPGRDRAYEQYF.

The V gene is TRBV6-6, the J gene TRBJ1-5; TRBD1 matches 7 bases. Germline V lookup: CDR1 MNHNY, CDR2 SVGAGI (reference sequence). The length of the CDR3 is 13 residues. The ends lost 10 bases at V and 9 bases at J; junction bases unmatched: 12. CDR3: CATTAGRGLPQHF. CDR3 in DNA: TGTGCCACCACCGCGGGTAGGGGGCTGCCCCAGCATTTT.

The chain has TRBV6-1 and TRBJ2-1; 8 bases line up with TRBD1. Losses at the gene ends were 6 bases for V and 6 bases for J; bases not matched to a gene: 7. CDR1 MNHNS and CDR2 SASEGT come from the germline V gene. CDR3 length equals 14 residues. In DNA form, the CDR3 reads TGTGCCAGCAGCTCCGACAGGGGAATCAATGAGCAGTTCTTC. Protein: CASSSDRGINEQFF.

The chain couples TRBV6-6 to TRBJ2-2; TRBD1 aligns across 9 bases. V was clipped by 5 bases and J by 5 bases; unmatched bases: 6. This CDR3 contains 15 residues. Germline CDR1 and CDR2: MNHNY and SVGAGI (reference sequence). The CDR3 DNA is TGTGCCAGCAGTCCACAGGGGGCCGGGACCGGGGAGCTGTTTTTT. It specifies CASSPQGAGTGELFF.

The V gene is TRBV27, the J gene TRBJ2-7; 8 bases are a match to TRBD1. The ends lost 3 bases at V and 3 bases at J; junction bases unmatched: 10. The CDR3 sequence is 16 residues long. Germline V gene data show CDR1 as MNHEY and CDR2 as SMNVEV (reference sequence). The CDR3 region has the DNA TGTGCCAGCAGTTTTCAAAGGACAGGGAGAAGCTACGAGCAGTACTTC. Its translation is CASSFQRTGRSYEQYF.

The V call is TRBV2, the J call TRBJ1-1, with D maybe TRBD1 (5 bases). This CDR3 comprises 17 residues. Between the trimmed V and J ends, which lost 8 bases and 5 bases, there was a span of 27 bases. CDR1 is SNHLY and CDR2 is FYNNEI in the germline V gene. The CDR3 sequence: CASPTQPGRAILTEAFF. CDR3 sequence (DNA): TGTGCCAGCCCGACCCAGCCAGGGAGGGCTATCCTAACTGAAGCTTTCTTT.

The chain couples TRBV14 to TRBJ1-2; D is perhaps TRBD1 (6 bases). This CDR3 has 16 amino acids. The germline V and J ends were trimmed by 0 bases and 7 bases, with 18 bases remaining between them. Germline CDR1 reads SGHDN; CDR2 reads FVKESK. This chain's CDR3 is CASSQERDARGGGYTF. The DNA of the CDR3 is TGTGCCAGCAGCCAAGAGCGTGACGCCCGAGGGGGTGGCTACACCTTC.

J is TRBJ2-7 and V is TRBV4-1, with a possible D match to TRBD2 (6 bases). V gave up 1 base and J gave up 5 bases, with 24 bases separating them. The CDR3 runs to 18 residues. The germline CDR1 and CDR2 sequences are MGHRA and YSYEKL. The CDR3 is CASSQGRRTTSSIDEQYF. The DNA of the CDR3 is TGCGCCAGCAGCCAAGGCCGAAGGACTACCTCATCCATCGACGAGCAGTACTTC.

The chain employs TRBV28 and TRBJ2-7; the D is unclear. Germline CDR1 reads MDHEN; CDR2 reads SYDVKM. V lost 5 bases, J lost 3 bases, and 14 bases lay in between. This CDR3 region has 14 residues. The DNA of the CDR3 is TGTGCCAGCAGTCTAAACAGCCGTCACTACGAGCAGTACTTC. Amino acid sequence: CASSLNSRHYEQYF.

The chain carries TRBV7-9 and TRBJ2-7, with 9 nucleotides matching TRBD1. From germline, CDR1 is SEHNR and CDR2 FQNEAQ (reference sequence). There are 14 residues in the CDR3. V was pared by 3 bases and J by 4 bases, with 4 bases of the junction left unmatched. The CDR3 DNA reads TGTGCCAGCAGCTTGGGACAGGGTGAATACGAGCAGTACTTC. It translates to CASSLGQGEYEQYF.

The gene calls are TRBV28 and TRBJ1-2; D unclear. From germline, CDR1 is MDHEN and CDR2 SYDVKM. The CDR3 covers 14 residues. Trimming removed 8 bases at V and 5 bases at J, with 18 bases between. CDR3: CASLGGQSPYGYTF. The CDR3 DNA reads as TGTGCCAGCCTCGGAGGTCAGAGTCCGTATGGCTACACCTTC.

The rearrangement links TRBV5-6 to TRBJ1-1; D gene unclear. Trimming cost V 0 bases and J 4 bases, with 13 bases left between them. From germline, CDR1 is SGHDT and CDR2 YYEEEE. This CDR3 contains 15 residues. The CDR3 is CASSLDNTEPTEAFF. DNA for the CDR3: TGTGCCAGCAGCTTGGATAATACGGAGCCCACTGAAGCTTTCTTT.

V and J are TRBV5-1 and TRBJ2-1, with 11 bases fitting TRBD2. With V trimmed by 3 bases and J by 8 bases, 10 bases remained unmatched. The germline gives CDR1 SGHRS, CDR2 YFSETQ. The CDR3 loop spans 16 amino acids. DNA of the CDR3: TGCGCCAGCAGCTCTTTTAGCGGGGGGGCCAGAGATGAGCAGTTCTTC. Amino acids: CASSSFSGGARDEQFF.

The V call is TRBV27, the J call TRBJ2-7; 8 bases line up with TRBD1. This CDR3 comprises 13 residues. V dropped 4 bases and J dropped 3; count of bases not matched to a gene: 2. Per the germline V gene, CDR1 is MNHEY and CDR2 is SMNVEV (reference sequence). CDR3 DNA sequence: TGTGCCAGCAGTTCTACAGGGGGCTACGAGCAGTACTTC. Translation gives CASSSTGGYEQYF.

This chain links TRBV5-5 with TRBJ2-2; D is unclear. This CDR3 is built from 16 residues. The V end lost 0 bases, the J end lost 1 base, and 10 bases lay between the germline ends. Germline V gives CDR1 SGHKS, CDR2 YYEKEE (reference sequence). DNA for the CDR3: TGTGCCAGCAGCTTGGTCGTGCGTTTGAACACCGGGGAGCTGTTTTTT. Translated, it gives CASSLVVRLNTGELFF. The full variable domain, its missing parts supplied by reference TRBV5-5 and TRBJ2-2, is DAGVTQSPTHLIKTRGQQVTLRCSPISGHKSVSWYQQVLGQGPQFIFQYYEKEERGRGNFPDRFSARQFPNYSSELNVNALLLGDSALYLCASSLVVRLNTGELFFGEGSRLTVL.

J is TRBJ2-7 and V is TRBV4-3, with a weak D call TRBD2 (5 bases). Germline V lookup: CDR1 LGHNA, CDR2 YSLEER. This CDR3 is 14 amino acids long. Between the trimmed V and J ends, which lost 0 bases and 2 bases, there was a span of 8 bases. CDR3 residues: CASSQDPAAYEQYF. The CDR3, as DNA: TGCGCCAGCAGCCAAGATCCAGCGGCCTACGAGCAGTACTTC.

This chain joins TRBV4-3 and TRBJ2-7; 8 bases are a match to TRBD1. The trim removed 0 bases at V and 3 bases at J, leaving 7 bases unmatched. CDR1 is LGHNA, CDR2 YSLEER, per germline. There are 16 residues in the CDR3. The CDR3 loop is CASSQEWDRSIYEQYF. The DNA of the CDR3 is TGCGCCAGCAGCCAAGAGTGGGACAGGAGCATCTACGAGCAGTACTTC.

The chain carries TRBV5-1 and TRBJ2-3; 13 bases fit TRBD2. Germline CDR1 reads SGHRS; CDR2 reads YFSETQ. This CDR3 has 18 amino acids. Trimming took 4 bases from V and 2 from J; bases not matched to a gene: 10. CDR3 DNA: TGCGCCAGCAGCATGGGACTAGCGGGGCCACCGTCCACAGATACGCAGTATTTT. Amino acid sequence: CASSMGLAGPPSTDTQYF.

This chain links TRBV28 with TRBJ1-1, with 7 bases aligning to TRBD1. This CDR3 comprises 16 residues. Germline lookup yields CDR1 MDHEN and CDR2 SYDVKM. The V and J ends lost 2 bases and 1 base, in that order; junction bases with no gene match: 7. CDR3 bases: TGTGCCAGCAGTTTAGAAGGGGGCCGGGGGAACACTGAAGCTTTCTTT. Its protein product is CASSLEGGRGNTEAFF.

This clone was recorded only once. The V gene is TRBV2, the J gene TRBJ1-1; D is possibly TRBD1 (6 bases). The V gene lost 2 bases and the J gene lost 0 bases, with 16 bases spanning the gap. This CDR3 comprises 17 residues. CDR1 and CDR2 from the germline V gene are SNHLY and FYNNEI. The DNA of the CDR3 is TGTGCCAGCAGTGAATCTGGGGCAGGGGTCATGAACACTGAAGCTTTCTTT. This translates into CASSESGAGVMNTEAFF.

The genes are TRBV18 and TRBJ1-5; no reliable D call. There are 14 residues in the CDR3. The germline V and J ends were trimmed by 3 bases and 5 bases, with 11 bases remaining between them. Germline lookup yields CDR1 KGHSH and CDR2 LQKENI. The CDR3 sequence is CASSPNEGYQPQHF. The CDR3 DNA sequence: TGTGCCAGCTCACCCAACGAGGGTTATCAGCCCCAGCATTTT.

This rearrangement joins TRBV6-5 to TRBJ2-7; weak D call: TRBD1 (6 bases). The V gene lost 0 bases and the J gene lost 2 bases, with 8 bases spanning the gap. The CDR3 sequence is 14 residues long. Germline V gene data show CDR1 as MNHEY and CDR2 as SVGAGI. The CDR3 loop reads CASSYSRTAYEQYF. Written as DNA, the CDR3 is TGTGCCAGCAGTTACTCCAGGACAGCCTACGAGCAGTACTTC.

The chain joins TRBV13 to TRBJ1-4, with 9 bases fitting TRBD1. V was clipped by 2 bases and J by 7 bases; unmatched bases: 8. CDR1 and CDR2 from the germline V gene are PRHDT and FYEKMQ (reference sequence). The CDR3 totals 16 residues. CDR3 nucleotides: TGTGCCAGCAGCTTATTGGGACAGGGTCGGATTGAAAAACTGTTTTTT. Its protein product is CASSLLGQGRIEKLFF.

The CDR3 DNA sequence: TGTGCCAGTAGTATAGATAGATTCCATTTT. Translation: CASSIDRFHF. The gene calls are TRBV19 and TRBJ1-5, with no clear D. The germline CDR1 and CDR2 sequences are LNHDA and SQIVND (reference sequence). This CDR3 is 10 amino acids long. The ends were cut back, 0 bases at V and 16 bases at J, with 7 bases in the middle.

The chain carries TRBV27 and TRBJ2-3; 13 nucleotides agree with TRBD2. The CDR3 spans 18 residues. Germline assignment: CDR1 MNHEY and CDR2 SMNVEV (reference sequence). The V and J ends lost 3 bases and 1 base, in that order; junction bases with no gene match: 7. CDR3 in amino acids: CASSFGLAGASGTDTQYF. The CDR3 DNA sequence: TGTGCCAGCAGTTTCGGACTAGCGGGGGCCTCAGGCACAGATACGCAGTATTTT.

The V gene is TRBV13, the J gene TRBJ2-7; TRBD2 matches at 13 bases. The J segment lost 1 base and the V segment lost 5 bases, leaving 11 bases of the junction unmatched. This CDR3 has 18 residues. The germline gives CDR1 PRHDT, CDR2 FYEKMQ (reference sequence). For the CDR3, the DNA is TGTGCCAGCAGCCCCACCTCAGGACTAGCGGGGGTATCCTACGAGCAGTACTTC. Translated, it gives CASSPTSGLAGVSYEQYF.